The 26 T cell receptor beta chains reported below all come from one sample, sequenced in a study of cytomegalovirus exposure and HLA in healthy donors. PCR was performed using 60 Vbeta and 13 Jbeta primers. Here immunoSEQ multiplex PCR was the method, and the copy in TCRdb shows in-frame clones only, minus some. The sample carries tens of thousands of clones, 74% recorded once. Source material: PBMCs. Source of these receptors: a man aged 25 to 40 in good health and CMV-seronegative.

This clone was picked up a small number of times. The rearrangement joins TRBV6-1 to TRBJ1-4, with 10 bases identical to TRBD1. CDR1 is MNHNS, CDR2 SASEGT, per germline. J was trimmed by 6 bases and V by 3 bases; bases with no gene match: 7. CDR3 length: 16 amino acids. CDR3 protein: CASSETPGQGHEKLFF. The DNA of the CDR3 is TGTGCCAGCAGTGAGACGCCGGGACAGGGGCATGAAAAACTGTTTTTT.

Note on this clone: At one boundary the junction diverges from the germline segment, which might be a read error. The rearrangement links TRBV7-7 to TRBJ2-5; a weak D match, TRBD2 (7 bases). CDR1 and CDR2 from the germline V gene are SSHAT and FNYEAQ (reference sequence). The CDR3 contains 14 residues. The CDR3 DNA reads as TGTGCTAGCAGCTCGGGGGGCCGGTTAGAGACCCAGTACTTC. This encodes CASSSGGRLETQYF.

This clone was detected only a few times. This chain joins TRBV2 and TRBJ1-1; 9 nucleotides align to TRBD1. Germline trimming cut 8 bases from V and 1 base from J; bases unmatched to any gene: 2. Germline lookup yields CDR1 SNHLY and CDR2 FYNNEI. The CDR3 runs 13 residues. CDR3 region: CASDRGTNTEAFF. The CDR3 DNA is TGTGCCAGCGACAGGGGGACGAACACTGAAGCTTTCTTT.

This chain links TRBV5-4 with TRBJ1-5, with 12 nucleotides matching TRBD1. This CDR3 region has 20 residues. From germline, CDR1 is SGHNT and CDR2 YYREEE (reference sequence). Losses at the gene ends were 4 bases for V and 4 bases for J; bases not matched to a gene: 18. The CDR3 DNA sequence: TGTGCCAGCAGCCGGGACAGGGGGCGTTGGTCGTCGGGTGGTAATCAGCCCCAGCATTTT. This encodes CASSRDRGRWSSGGNQPQHF.

This clone is a singleton in its sample. This sequence joins TRBV19 and TRBJ2-5, with 8 bases fitting TRBD1. The J segment lost 4 bases and the V segment lost 5 bases, leaving 3 bases of the junction unmatched. CDR1 is LNHDA and CDR2 is SQIVND in the germline V gene (reference sequence). The CDR3 is 13 residues long. DNA of the CDR3: TGTGCCAGTAGTGAAGGACAGGGAGAGACCCAGTACTTC. This gives the protein CASSEGQGETQYF.

The chain combines TRBV11-2 with TRBJ2-1; 9 bases fit TRBD2. The length of the CDR3 is 17 residues. V gave up 5 bases and J gave up 8 bases; unmatched junction bases: 16. Germline V gives CDR1 SGHAT, CDR2 FQNNGV. CDR3 in DNA: TGTGCCAGCAGCGGGGGGCGTCAGCGGGGGGCGGGCGATGAGCAGTTCTTC. Protein: CASSGGRQRGAGDEQFF.

A few counts support this clone. This chain links TRBV30 with TRBJ1-5; D is uncertain. V was shortened by 2 bases and J by 3 bases, with 8 bases between the two germline ends. Germline V gene lookup returns CDR1 GTSNPN and CDR2 SVGIG (reference sequence). The length of the CDR3 is 13 residues. The DNA for the CDR3 is TGTGCCTGGAGTAGCGGGCCCAATCAGCCCCAGCATTTT. This sequence encodes CAWSSGPNQPQHF.

The chain carries TRBV19 and TRBJ1-6; D might be TRBD1 (6 bases). Germline V gene data show CDR1 as LNHDA and CDR2 as SQIVND (reference sequence). The CDR3 runs 15 residues. Trimming pared 7 bases from V and 7 bases from J, leaving 17 bases between. CDR3 coding DNA: TGTGCCAGTACTCGGGGGGGGCAGCTAAATTCACCCCTCCACTTT. Its protein is CASTRGGQLNSPLHF.

This chain connects TRBV7-8 to TRBJ1-5; D perhaps matches TRBD1 (6 bases). There are 18 residues in the CDR3. CDR1 is SGHVS, CDR2 FQNEAQ, per germline. Between the trimmed V and J ends, which lost 6 bases and 4 bases, there was a span of 25 bases. In DNA, the CDR3 is TGTGCCAGCAGTTTTCTATTTGGACAGCCCAGGACTAATCAGCCCCAGCATTTT. The encoded protein is CASSFLFGQPRTNQPQHF.

The chain is built from TRBV7-9 and TRBJ1-2; D possibly corresponds to TRBD1 (6 bases). Germline V gene sequence: CDR1 SEHNR, CDR2 FQNEAQ (reference sequence). Trimming took off 5 bases at V and 6 bases at J, with 13 bases between the two ends. The CDR3 contains 13 residues. The CDR3 sequence is CASSLGRGNGYTF. The CDR3 DNA sequence: TGTGCCAGCAGCCTCGGGAGGGGGAATGGCTACACCTTC.

This rearrangement joins TRBV7-8 to TRBJ1-2; D may be TRBD1 (6 bases). The CDR3 spans 15 residues. Germline V gene data show CDR1 as SGHVS and CDR2 as FQNEAQ. Trimming left V 5 bases short and J 2 bases short, with 15 bases between. CDR3 coding DNA: TGTGCCAGCAGCAACAGGGAATTGAGAAACTATGGCTACACCTTC. Its protein is CASSNRELRNYGYTF.

CDR3 coding DNA: TGTGCCAGCAGCCCTTCAGGGCACTACAATGAGCAGTTCTTC. This codes for CASSPSGHYNEQFF. The V gene is TRBV11-3, the J gene TRBJ2-1, with D tentatively TRBD1 (5 bases). The CDR3 length is 14 residues. From germline, CDR1 is SGHNT and CDR2 YENEEA. The germline V and J ends were trimmed by 5 bases and 3 bases, with 11 bases remaining between them.

The rearrangement links TRBV9 to TRBJ1-2; 7 nucleotides match TRBD1. Germline CDR1 is SGDLS and CDR2 is YYNGEE. The V segment lost 3 bases and the J segment 4 bases; nucleotides outside the gene matches: 12. The CDR3 is 16 amino acids. CDR3 bases: TGTGCCAGCAGCGAAGACAGACAGGGAGGAATCTATGGCTACACCTTC. This codes for CASSEDRQGGIYGYTF.

CDR3 sequence reads: CATGTSGPWEAQYF. In DNA, the CDR3 is TGTGCCACCGGAACTAGCGGGCCTTGGGAGGCCCAGTACTTC. The rearrangement uses TRBV15 and TRBJ2-5; TRBD2 agrees at 9 bases. V lost 8 bases and J lost 9; bases outside the gene matches: 13. Germline CDR1 LNHNV, CDR2 YYDKDF (reference sequence). The CDR3 extends over 14 amino acids. Full variable domain (remainder filled in from reference TRBV15 and TRBJ2-5): DAMVIQNPRYQVTQFGKPVTLSCSQTLNHNVMYWYQQKSSQAPKLLFHYYDKDFNNEADTPDNFQSRRPNTSFCFLDIRSPGLGDTAMYLCATGTSGPWEAQYFGPGTRLLVL.

The chain joins TRBV27 to TRBJ2-7; 11 bases line up with TRBD1. The junction had 10 bases not matched to a gene; V was cut back by 6 bases and J by 6 bases. The length of the CDR3 is 15 residues. Germline V gene data show CDR1 as MNHEY and CDR2 as SMNVEV (reference sequence). The CDR3 nucleotides are TGTGCCAGCAGCCTCTCCCAGGACAGGGGGCGCGAGCAGTACTTC. It is translated as CASSLSQDRGREQYF.

The chain has TRBV20-1 and TRBJ1-1, with 7 bases aligning to TRBD1. With 5 bases clipped from V and 10 bases from J, the junction kept 7 bases outside the gene matches. Germline V gives CDR1 DFQATT, CDR2 SNEGSKA (reference sequence). The CDR3 consists of 11 residues. This CDR3 is CSAEGAGGAFF. CDR3 nucleotides: TGCAGTGCTGAGGGGGCGGGAGGAGCTTTCTTT.

V usage is TRBV7-2 and J usage is TRBJ1-1; D unresolved. The germline V and J ends were trimmed by 4 bases and 4 bases, with 16 bases remaining between them. This CDR3 is 15 amino acids long. Per the germline V gene, CDR1 is SGHTA and CDR2 is FQGNSA. CDR3 protein: CASSSWTWEGTEAFF. The CDR3 DNA reads TGTGCCAGCAGCTCATGGACTTGGGAGGGCACTGAAGCTTTCTTT. Drawing the rest from reference TRBV7-2 and TRBJ1-1, the complete variable domain is GAGVSQSPSNKVTEKGKDVELRCDPISGHTALYWYRQSLGQGLEFLIYFQGNSAPDKSGLPSDRFSAERTGGSVSTLTIQRTQQEDSAVYLCASSSWTWEGTEAFFGQGTRLTVV.

This clone was picked up a small number of times. J is TRBJ2-7 and V is TRBV29-1, with D possibly TRBD1 on 7 matching bases. V lost 0 bases, J lost 4 bases, and 10 bases lay in between. This CDR3 spans 13 amino acids. In germline, CDR1 is SQVTM, CDR2 ANQGSEA. CDR3 bases: TGCAGCGTTGAAGATCAGGGGGGTTACGAGCAGTACTTC. This gives the protein CSVEDQGGYEQYF.

V is TRBV19 and J is TRBJ1-1, with unresolved D. The V gene lost 5 bases and the J gene lost 1 base, with 8 bases spanning the gap. The CDR3 totals 13 residues. Per the germline V gene, CDR1 is LNHDA and CDR2 is SQIVND (reference sequence). CDR3 sequence: CASSFGGNTEAFF. The CDR3 coding sequence is TGTGCCAGTAGTTTCGGAGGGAACACTGAAGCTTTCTTT. Using reference TRBV19 and TRBJ1-1 for the parts outside the CDR3, the full variable domain is DGGITQSPKYLFRKEGQNVTLSCEQNLNHDAMYWYRQDPGQGLRLIYYSQIVNDFQKGDIAEGYSVSREKKESFPLTVTSAQKNPTAFYLCASSFGGNTEAFFGQGTRLTVV.

The chain joins TRBV29-1 to TRBJ2-1; 10 nucleotides agree with TRBD2. V lost 6 bases and J lost 0; bases outside the gene matches: 5. Looked up from germline, CDR1 is SQVTM and CDR2 is ANQGSEA. This CDR3 comprises 15 residues. Here the CDR3 reads CSVMGLASSYNEQFF. In nucleotides, the CDR3 is TGCAGCGTCATGGGACTAGCGAGCTCCTACAATGAGCAGTTCTTC.

This chain joins TRBV13 and TRBJ1-6, with 9 bases lining up with TRBD1. The germline V gene has CDR1 PRHDT and CDR2 FYEKMQ (reference sequence). The CDR3 loop spans 18 amino acids. The junction had 12 bases not matched to a gene; V was cut back by 3 bases and J by 6 bases. The CDR3 nucleotides read TGTGCCAGCAGCTTTCGTCCGGGACAGGGTCGGGCTAATTCACCCCTCCACTTT. This translates into CASSFRPGQGRANSPLHF. Full variable domain (missing parts from reference TRBV13 and TRBJ1-6): AAGVIQSPRHLIKEKRETATLKCYPIPRHDTVYWYQQGPGQDPQFLISFYEKMQSDKGSIPDRFSAQQFSDYHSELNMSSLELGDSALYFCASSFRPGQGRANSPLHFGNGTRLTVT.

This chain connects TRBV4-1 to TRBJ2-3, with TRBD2 as a possible D gene (5 bases). With 1 base removed from V and 5 bases from J, the gap between germline ends came to 19 bases. The CDR3 consists of 17 residues. Per the germline V gene, CDR1 is MGHRA and CDR2 is YSYEKL. The DNA for the CDR3 is TGCGCCAGCAGCCAAGGGCAACAGAGGTCCGGGATAGATACGCAGTATTTT. This sequence encodes CASSQGQQRSGIDTQYF.

The chain couples TRBV5-8 to TRBJ2-7, with TRBD1 matching over 10 bases. Germline-derived CDR1 and CDR2 are SGHTS and YDEGEE. The CDR3 spans 16 residues. Losses at the gene ends were 3 bases for V and 0 bases for J; bases not matched to a gene: 6. The CDR3 reads CASSSPGQGNSYEQYF. CDR3 sequence (DNA): TGTGCCAGCAGCTCCCCGGGACAGGGGAACTCCTACGAGCAGTACTTC.

The chain combines TRBV6-5 with TRBJ2-5, with 8 bases lining up with TRBD2. The CDR3 has 15 residues. Trimming cost V 0 bases and J 5 bases; bases outside gene matches: 5. From germline, CDR1 is MNHEY and CDR2 SVGAGI. As DNA, the CDR3 is TGTGCCAGCAGTTACTCGAGCGGGGGCGTGGAGACCCAGTACTTC. Its translation: CASSYSSGGVETQYF.

This chain connects TRBV27 to TRBJ1-1; D ambiguous. From germline, CDR1 is MNHEY and CDR2 SMNVEV (reference sequence). This CDR3 has 15 amino acids. V shed 6 bases and J shed 2 bases, with 16 bases lying between them. CDR3 in DNA: TGTGCCAGCAGCTTCACATCCGACATTAACACTGAAGCTTTCTTT. Encoded protein: CASSFTSDINTEAFF.

The rearrangement links TRBV11-2 to TRBJ2-5, with a tentative D call TRBD2 (7 bases). The CDR3 runs to 15 residues. Trimming cost V 5 bases and J 2 bases, with 15 bases left between them. Germline CDR1 and CDR2: SGHAT and FQNNGV. This CDR3 reads CASSRGEGGQETQYF. The CDR3 bases are TGTGCCAGCAGCCGAGGGGAGGGGGGGCAAGAGACCCAGTACTTC.